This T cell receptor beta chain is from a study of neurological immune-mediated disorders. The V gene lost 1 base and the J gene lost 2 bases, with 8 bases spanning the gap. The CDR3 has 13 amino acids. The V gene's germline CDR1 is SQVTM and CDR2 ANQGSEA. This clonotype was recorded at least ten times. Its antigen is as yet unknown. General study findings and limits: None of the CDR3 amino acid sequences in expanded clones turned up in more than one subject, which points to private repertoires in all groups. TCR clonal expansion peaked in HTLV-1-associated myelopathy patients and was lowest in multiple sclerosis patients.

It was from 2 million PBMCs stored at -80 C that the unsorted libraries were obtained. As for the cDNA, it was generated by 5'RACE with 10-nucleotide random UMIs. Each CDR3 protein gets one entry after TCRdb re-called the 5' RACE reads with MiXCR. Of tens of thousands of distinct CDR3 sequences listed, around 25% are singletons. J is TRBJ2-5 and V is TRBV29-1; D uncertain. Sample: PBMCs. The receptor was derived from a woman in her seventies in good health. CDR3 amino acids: CSVEGNGQETQYF. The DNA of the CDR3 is TGCAGCGTTGAAGGGAATGGGCAAGAGACCCAGTACTTC.